Below, 28 T cell receptor beta chains from the same sample are listed, as sequenced in a study of T-cell memory formation after mild COVID-19. TCRdb used MiXCR to reprocess the 5' RACE reads, holding one entry per CDR3 protein. The data show almost 350,000 distinct CDR3 sequences, with 20% to 25% seen just once and around a fifth held by the top ten. Specimen: PBMCs or a T cell subset sorted from them (not recorded which). These receptors were obtained from a man younger than 35 who had mild COVID-19 (a few samples of this study predate the infection). Cell type and time point are not known.

V gene TRBV7-2 combines with J gene TRBJ2-2; the D call may be TRBD1 or TRBD2 (5 bases each). The CDR3 spans 13 residues. Between the trimmed V and J ends, which lost 5 bases and 9 bases, there was a span of 13 bases. Germline loops: CDR1 SGHTA, CDR2 FQGNSA. Here the CDR3 DNA reads TGTGCCAGCAGCGCAGGGACCTTTCGGGAGCTGTTTTTT. The encoded protein is CASSAGTFRELFF.

A few counts support this clonotype. The chain carries TRBV7-8 and TRBJ2-1; 8 nucleotides agree with TRBD2. Germline CDR1 is SGHVS and CDR2 is FQNEAQ. The length of the CDR3 is 14 residues. The junction had 7 bases not matched to a gene; V was cut back by 6 bases and J by 6 bases. This CDR3 reads CASSLTAGVNEQFF. The CDR3 nucleotides read TGTGCCAGCAGTCTGACAGCGGGGGTCAATGAGCAGTTCTTC.

This clonotype was recorded many times. The rearrangement links TRBV11-2 to TRBJ2-5; either TRBD1 or TRBD2 may fit D (5 bases each). Germline-derived CDR1 and CDR2 are SGHAT and FQNNGV. The CDR3 spans 12 residues. V lost 6 bases, J lost 4 bases, and 9 bases lay in between. CDR3 protein: CASRGVGETQYF. CDR3 nucleotides: TGTGCCAGCAGGGGGGTAGGAGAGACCCAGTACTTC.

The rearrangement joins TRBV4-3 to TRBJ1-2, with TRBD1 matching 7 bases. Germline CDR1 and CDR2: LGHNA and YSLEER. V lost 4 bases to trimming and J lost 5 bases; unmatched junction nucleotides: 16. The CDR3 is 17 amino acids. The CDR3 loop reads CASSPETTGNGVYGYTF. The CDR3 nucleotides are TGCGCCAGCAGCCCAGAAACGACAGGGAACGGTGTTTATGGCTACACCTTC.

The J gene is TRBJ1-5, the V gene TRBV6-2 or TRBV6-3; D call uncertain. V lost 2 bases to trimming and J lost 7 bases, with 12 bases between them. Germline CDR1 is MNHEY and CDR2 is SVGEGT. The CDR3 extends over 14 amino acids. CDR3 region: CASSYVLVGQPQHF. In DNA, the CDR3 is TGTGCCAGCAGTTACGTCCTAGTGGGACAGCCCCAGCATTTT.

This sequence joins TRBV7-2 and TRBJ1-6, with a weak D call TRBD1 (5 bases). The CDR3 loop spans 15 amino acids. Trimming took off 6 bases at V and 2 bases at J, with 11 bases between the two ends. CDR1 and CDR2 from the germline V gene are SGHTA and FQGNSA. In nucleotides, the CDR3 is TGTGCCAGCAGTACCAGGGACGCCTATAATTCACCCCTCCACTTT. Its protein is CASSTRDAYNSPLHF.

J is TRBJ2-3 and V is TRBV7-2, with 11 bases identical to TRBD1. This CDR3 spans 17 amino acids. J was trimmed by 2 bases and V by 9 bases; bases with no gene match: 13. CDR1 is SGHTA, CDR2 FQGNSA, per germline. CDR3 DNA sequence: TGTGCCAGTAGAGGACAGGGGGCGCAAACTGCCACAGATACGCAGTATTTT. This sequence encodes CASRGQGAQTATDTQYF.

The rearrangement joins TRBV7-6 to TRBJ2-3; 7 positions agree with TRBD1. Germline V gene data show CDR1 as SGHVS and CDR2 as FNYEAQ. The trim removed 3 bases at V and 6 bases at J, leaving 6 bases unmatched. The CDR3 contains 14 residues. The CDR3: CASSLQGEVDTQYF. DNA for the CDR3: TGTGCCAGCAGCTTGCAGGGGGAAGTGGATACGCAGTATTTT.

The chain combines TRBV11-2 with TRBJ2-5, with D maybe TRBD2 (6 bases). This CDR3 comprises 14 residues. V gave up 3 bases and J gave up 2 bases, with 10 bases separating them. Per the germline V gene, CDR1 is SGHAT and CDR2 is FQNNGV. CDR3 in DNA: TGTGCCAGCAGCTTGGAACTAGCACAAGAGACCCAGTACTTC. This sequence encodes CASSLELAQETQYF. Full variable domain (rest looked up from reference TRBV11-2 and TRBJ2-5): EAGVAQSPRYKIIEKRQSVAFWCNPISGHATLYWYQQILGQGPKLLIQFQNNGVVDDSQLPKDRFSAERLKGVDSTLKIQPAKLEDSAVYLCASSLELAQETQYFGPGTRLLVL.

This sequence joins TRBV6-7 and TRBJ1-5, with D possibly TRBD1 on 6 matching bases. TRBV6-7 is classed as an ORF, of uncertain function. The CDR3 has 16 amino acids. Trimming removed 7 bases from V and 1 base from J, with 17 bases in between. This CDR3 is CASNHPGAGSNQPQHF. In DNA, the CDR3 is TGTGCCAGCAACCATCCGGGGGCTGGGAGCAATCAGCCCCAGCATTTT.

This chain connects TRBV7-8 to TRBJ2-1, with TRBD2 matching 10 bases. The ends lost 5 bases at V and 9 bases at J; junction bases unmatched: 13. The CDR3 consists of 16 residues. Germline lookup yields CDR1 SGHVS and CDR2 FQNEAQ. For the CDR3, the DNA is TGTGCCAGCAGCCGCCTAGCGGGGGACCCTTGGGGTGAGCAGTTCTTC. Translated, it gives CASSRLAGDPWGEQFF.

The chain links TRBV28 to TRBJ2-7; no clear D. CDR1 and CDR2 from the germline V gene are MDHEN and SYDVKM. V was pared by 5 bases and J by 7 bases, with 15 bases between. This CDR3 is built from 13 residues. In nucleotides, the CDR3 is TGTGCCAGCAGTAAAGGGTGGTCGGAAGAGCAGTACGTC. It codes for CASSKGWSEEQYV.

This chain connects TRBV6-6 to TRBJ1-1; 7 nucleotides agree with TRBD1. Losses at the gene ends were 0 bases for V and 5 bases for J; bases not matched to a gene: 9. CDR1 is MNHNY, CDR2 SVGAGI, per germline (reference sequence). This CDR3 region has 16 residues. CDR3 sequence: CASSYSEWSRGTEAFF. CDR3 DNA: TGTGCCAGCAGTTACTCGGAGTGGAGCAGGGGGACTGAAGCTTTCTTT.

V is TRBV5-1 and J is TRBJ2-3, with D tentatively TRBD1 (5 bases). Trimming removed 5 bases from V and 0 bases from J, with 13 bases in between. The CDR3 covers 15 residues. The V gene's germline CDR1 is SGHRS and CDR2 YFSETQ. This CDR3 reads CASSAGSYSTDTQYF. CDR3 coding DNA: TGCGCCAGCAGTGCAGGGTCCTATAGCACAGATACGCAGTATTTT.

This clonotype was found many times. This chain connects TRBV6-1 to TRBJ2-3, with 8 bases fitting TRBD2. Germline values: CDR1 MNHNS, CDR2 SASEGT. This CDR3 comprises 15 residues. V was clipped by 1 base and J by 2 bases; unmatched bases: 2. The CDR3 spells CASSEGTSHTDTQYF. The CDR3 coding sequence is TGTGCCAGCAGTGAAGGGACTAGCCACACAGATACGCAGTATTTT.

This chain links TRBV30 with TRBJ2-3; TRBD2 matches at 9 bases. The length of the CDR3 is 15 residues. J lost 5 bases, V lost 3 bases, and 9 bases had no gene match. CDR1 is GTSNPN, CDR2 SVGIG, per germline (reference sequence). CDR3 nucleotide sequence: TGTGCCTGGAGACCCGGGCTAGCGGGGAGAGATACGCAGTATTTT. Protein sequence: CAWRPGLAGRDTQYF.

This clonotype appeared a few times. The V gene is TRBV10-3, the J gene TRBJ2-3, with D perhaps matching TRBD2 (5 bases). Germline loops: CDR1 ENHRY, CDR2 SYGVKD. Trimming cost V 10 bases and J 0 bases, with 11 bases left between them. The length of the CDR3 is 13 residues. CDR3 sequence reads: CATLAYSTDTQYF. DNA for the CDR3: TGTGCCACGCTAGCATATAGCACAGATACGCAGTATTTT.

This clonotype was detected many times. V usage is TRBV6-1 and J usage is TRBJ1-5, with D perhaps TRBD1 (5 bases). V lost 1 base, J lost 0 bases, and 16 bases lay in between. Per the germline V gene, CDR1 is MNHNS and CDR2 is SASEGT. This CDR3 comprises 18 residues. DNA of the CDR3: TGTGCCAGCAGTGAAGGGGGCGCGTCCCTCTATAGCAATCAGCCCCAGCATTTT. It is translated as CASSEGGASLYSNQPQHF.

This clonotype was counted between two and nine times. The chain joins TRBV11-2 to TRBJ1-1; D call uncertain. Trimming shortened V by 0 bases and J by 8 bases, and 7 bases separated the two germline ends. Germline values: CDR1 SGHAT, CDR2 FQNNGV. The CDR3 is made up of 12 amino acids. CDR3 coding DNA: TGTGCCAGCAGCTTAGACGGGGAAGAAGCTTTCTTT. This translates into CASSLDGEEAFF.

The CDR3 DNA reads as TGCGCCAGCAGCCGGCTAGACAGGGGGCGGGACTATGGCTACACCTTC. This encodes CASSRLDRGRDYGYTF. The V gene is TRBV4-3, the J gene TRBJ1-2, with 10 bases matching TRBD1. The germline gives CDR1 LGHNA, CDR2 YSLEER. Trimming took 4 bases from V and 3 from J; bases not matched to a gene: 8. The CDR3 covers 16 residues.

In this sample, this clonotype turned up a few times. The rearrangement links TRBV3-1 to TRBJ2-3; the match to TRBD2 covers 7 bases. The CDR3 is 15 residues long. Trimming removed 4 bases from V and 4 bases from J; junction bases left unmatched: 8. CDR1 LGHDT and CDR2 YNNKEL come from the germline V gene (reference sequence). The CDR3 sequence: CASSPGGVRADTQYF. CDR3 coding DNA: TGTGCCAGCAGCCCTGGGGGGGTCCGAGCAGATACGCAGTATTTT.

V gene TRBV7-8 combines with J gene TRBJ2-1, with 10 bases matching TRBD1. V lost 5 bases to trimming and J lost 6 bases; unmatched junction nucleotides: 10. CDR1 is SGHVS, CDR2 FQNEAQ, per germline. This CDR3 contains 16 residues. The CDR3 DNA reads as TGTGCCAGCAGCGTACCCGGGACAGGGGTCTCCAATGAGCAGTTCTTC. Translating gives CASSVPGTGVSNEQFF.

The J gene is TRBJ1-6, the V gene TRBV21-1; the DNA was not compared with TRBD1, the D call given in the table. TRBV21-1 is designated a pseudogene. The CDR3 is 22 amino acids. This CDR3 is CASSKEAIDQDSRPMTSSPLHF. DNA of the CDR3: TGTGCCAGCAGCAAAGAAGCGATTGACCAGGACAGCCGTCCCATGACGAGTTCACCCCTCCACTTT.

The rearrangement links TRBV6-5 to TRBJ1-1; D gene unclear. Per the germline V gene, CDR1 is MNHEY and CDR2 is SVGAGI. There are 13 residues in the CDR3. Trimming cost V 3 bases and J 4 bases, with 9 bases left between them. The CDR3 DNA is TGTGCCAGCAGTTATAGATCTGGCACTGAAGCTTTCTTT. Translating gives CASSYRSGTEAFF.

The chain recombines TRBV7-2 with TRBJ2-1; 7 bases agree with TRBD1. V trimming: 1 base; J trimming: 0 bases; junction bases outside the gene matches: 6. Per the germline V gene, CDR1 is SGHTA and CDR2 is FQGNSA. This CDR3 has 17 amino acids. The CDR3 nucleotides are TGTGCCAGCAGCTTAGGCTCAGGGGGTGTCTCCTACAATGAGCAGTTCTTC. This sequence encodes CASSLGSGGVSYNEQFF. Drawing the rest from reference TRBV7-2 and TRBJ2-1, the complete variable domain is GAGVSQSPSNKVTEKGKDVELRCDPISGHTALYWYRQSLGQGLEFLIYFQGNSAPDKSGLPSDRFSAERTGGSVSTLTIQRTQQEDSAVYLCASSLGSGGVSYNEQFFGPGTRLTVL.

The rearrangement links TRBV9 to TRBJ2-2; D call uncertain. The germline V gene encodes CDR1 SGDLS and CDR2 YYNGEE. The CDR3 length is 13 residues. The ends were cut back, 3 bases at V and 6 bases at J, with 9 bases in the middle. The CDR3 is CASSGSFAGELFF. The CDR3 nucleotides are TGTGCCAGCAGCGGTTCTTTCGCCGGGGAGCTGTTTTTT.

This clonotype came up a few times. The V gene is TRBV15, the J gene TRBJ2-1; 10 nucleotides agree with TRBD1. Per the germline V gene, CDR1 is LNHNV and CDR2 is YYDKDF (reference sequence). The CDR3 is 13 amino acids. J lost 9 bases, V lost 5 bases, and 4 bases had no gene match. The CDR3 loop reads CATSSRDRGEQFF. Written as DNA, the CDR3 is TGTGCCACCAGCTCCCGGGACAGGGGTGAGCAGTTCTTC.

The sample holds a few counts of this clonotype. The rearrangement uses TRBV7-3 and TRBJ2-1; 9 bases fit TRBD1. With 3 bases clipped from V and 14 bases from J, the junction kept 5 bases outside the gene matches. CDR1 is SGHTA and CDR2 is FQGTGA in the germline V gene. The CDR3 totals 12 residues. The CDR3 loop is CASSLGQGKKFF. Here the CDR3 DNA reads TGTGCCAGCAGCTTGGGACAGGGTAAGAAGTTCTTC.